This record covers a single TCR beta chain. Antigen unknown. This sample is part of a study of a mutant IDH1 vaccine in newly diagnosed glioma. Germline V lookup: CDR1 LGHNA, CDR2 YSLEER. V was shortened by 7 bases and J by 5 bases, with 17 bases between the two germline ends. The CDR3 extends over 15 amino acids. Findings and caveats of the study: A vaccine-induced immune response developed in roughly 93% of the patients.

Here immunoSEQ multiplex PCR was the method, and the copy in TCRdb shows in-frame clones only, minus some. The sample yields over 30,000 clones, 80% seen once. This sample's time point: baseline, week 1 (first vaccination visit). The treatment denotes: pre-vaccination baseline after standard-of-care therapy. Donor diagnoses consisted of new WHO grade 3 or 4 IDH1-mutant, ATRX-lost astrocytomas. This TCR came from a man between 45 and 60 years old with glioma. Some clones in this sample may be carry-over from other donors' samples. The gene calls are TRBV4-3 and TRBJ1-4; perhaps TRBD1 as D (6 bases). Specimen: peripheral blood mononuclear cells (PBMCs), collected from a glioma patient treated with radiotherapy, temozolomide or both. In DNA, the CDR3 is TGCGCCAGCAAAAATCTCTTAGGGGGAAATGAAAAACTGTTTTTT. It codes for CASKNLLGGNEKLFF.